The 13 T cell receptor beta chains below all came from one sample that was sequenced in a study of T cells in tumors after PD-1 blockade. The assay was immunoSEQ multiplex PCR, and TCRdb's table has in-frame clones only and misses some. The profile shows just under 65,000 clones, around 74% of them singletons. The sequences come from PBMCs, collected after anti-PD-1 treatment. These receptors came from a human donor with basal cell carcinoma.

This clone has a single count. The V gene is TRBV5-1, the J gene TRBJ2-1, with 10 bases aligning to TRBD1. Trimming at V came to 3 bases and at J to 8 bases, leaving 5 bases not matched to a gene. The CDR3 is 14 residues long. CDR1 and CDR2 (germline): SGHRS, YFSETQ. CDR3 nucleotides: TGCGCCAGCAGCTGGGGGGACAGGGGCTATGAGCAGTTCTTC. This encodes CASSWGDRGYEQFF.

The table lists this clone with a count of one. The rearrangement links TRBV4-1 to TRBJ2-3; D is unclear. The germline V gene has CDR1 MGHRA and CDR2 YSYEKL. Deletions cut 4 bases from V and 2 bases from J, with 10 bases between. This CDR3 contains 14 residues. In DNA, the CDR3 is TGCGCCAGCAGCCTAGAATCCCCCACAGATACGCAGTATTTT. This gives the protein CASSLESPTDTQYF.

The chain combines TRBV19 with TRBJ2-2; no clear D gene. Germline loops: CDR1 LNHDA, CDR2 SQIVND (reference sequence). V was shortened by 0 bases and J by 5 bases, with 10 bases between the two germline ends. The CDR3 has 15 residues. The CDR3, as DNA: TGTGCCAGTAGTATAGAGGCGCTGAAAACCGGGGAGCTGTTTTTT. Its protein is CASSIEALKTGELFF.

The rearrangement joins TRBV12-3 or TRBV12-4 to TRBJ2-1; TRBD2 agrees at 10 bases. V trimming: 8 bases; J trimming: 8 bases; junction bases outside the gene matches: 6. The CDR3 loop spans 13 amino acids. CDR3 in amino acids: CASGLAGVDEQFF. The CDR3 DNA sequence: TGTGCCAGCGGGCTAGCGGGGGTTGATGAGCAGTTCTTC.

The chain combines TRBV2 with TRBJ2-5; tentative D call: TRBD2 (5 bases). V was cut by 6 bases and J by 1 base, with 9 bases left in between. The CDR3 has 13 amino acids. CDR1 is SNHLY and CDR2 is FYNNEI in the germline V gene. CDR3 residues: CASSWSGQETQYF. Here the CDR3 DNA reads TGTGCCAGCAGCTGGAGCGGCCAAGAGACCCAGTACTTC.

This clone appeared a single time. The chain employs TRBV3-1 (or the pseudogene TRBV3-2) and TRBJ1-1, with a weak D call TRBD1 (5 bases). Trimming cost V 2 bases and J 7 bases, with 14 bases left between them. The CDR3 covers 14 residues. The germline CDR1 and CDR2 sequences are LGHDT and YNNKEL (reference sequence). CDR3 bases: TGTGCCAGCAGCCAACGGACAATGAAAAGTGAAGCTTTCTTT. Protein: CASSQRTMKSEAFF.

This clone turned up a few times. The chain joins TRBV10-3 to TRBJ2-1; D is perhaps TRBD2 (7 bases). CDR1 ENHRY and CDR2 SYGVKD come from the germline V gene. This CDR3 is 14 amino acids long. V lost 7 bases and J 6 bases, leaving 16 bases between the germline ends. The CDR3 spells CAIKPGGPSNEQFF. DNA for the CDR3: TGTGCCATCAAGCCCGGGGGGCCCTCCAATGAGCAGTTCTTC.

V and J are TRBV3-1 (or the pseudogene TRBV3-2) and TRBJ1-2; a possible D gene is TRBD1 (6 bases). The CDR3 is 14 amino acids. Germline-derived CDR1 and CDR2 are LGHDT and YNNKEL (reference sequence). V lost 1 base to trimming and J lost 4 bases, with 10 bases between them. The CDR3: CASSQVQGGYGYTF. The CDR3 DNA is TGTGCCAGCAGCCAAGTTCAAGGGGGCTATGGCTACACCTTC.

The DNA of the CDR3 is TGTGCCAGCAGCTTAGATCGGTCGGTATATGAAAAACTGTTTTTT. The encoded protein is CASSLDRSVYEKLFF. The chain recombines TRBV7-9 with TRBJ1-4; D is ambiguous. Trimming left V 1 base short and J 6 bases short, with 12 bases between. The CDR3 spans 15 residues. The germline V gene encodes CDR1 SEHNR and CDR2 FQNEAQ (reference sequence).

The V call is TRBV5-4, the J call TRBJ1-2, with a tentative D call TRBD1 (5 bases). Germline V lookup: CDR1 SGHNT, CDR2 YYREEE (reference sequence). V lost 2 bases, J lost 8 bases, and 10 bases lay in between. The CDR3 covers 12 residues. The DNA of the CDR3 is TGTGCCAGCAGCTTCCCTGACAGCGGCTACACCTTC. Translated: CASSFPDSGYTF.

This clone came up a few times. CDR3 nucleotide sequence: TGTGCCAGCAGACGGGACAGGGGTTATCAGCCCCAGCATTTT. Residues: CASRRDRGYQPQHF. V is TRBV2 and J is TRBJ1-5, with 10 positions matching TRBD1. The CDR3 loop spans 14 amino acids. Germline V gene lookup returns CDR1 SNHLY and CDR2 FYNNEI. V was clipped by 6 bases and J by 5 bases; unmatched bases: 4.

This clone is medium-sized within its sample. This chain connects TRBV27 to TRBJ1-3; possible D gene TRBD1, 5 bases. The CDR3 is 14 amino acids. Germline lookup yields CDR1 MNHEY and CDR2 SMNVEV (reference sequence). Trimming took off 6 bases at V and 0 bases at J, with 9 bases between the two ends. CDR3 sequence reads: CASSSDSSGNTIYF. The CDR3 bases are TGTGCCAGCAGCTCCGACAGCTCTGGAAACACCATATATTTT.

The chain employs TRBV12-3 or TRBV12-4 and TRBJ1-6; D gene uncertain. There are 13 residues in the CDR3. Trimming stripped 5 bases from V and 13 bases from J, with 15 bases between. The CDR3 loop reads CASSPPGGEPLHF. Here the CDR3 DNA reads TGTGCCAGCAGTCCGCCGGGAGGTGAGCCCCTCCACTTT.